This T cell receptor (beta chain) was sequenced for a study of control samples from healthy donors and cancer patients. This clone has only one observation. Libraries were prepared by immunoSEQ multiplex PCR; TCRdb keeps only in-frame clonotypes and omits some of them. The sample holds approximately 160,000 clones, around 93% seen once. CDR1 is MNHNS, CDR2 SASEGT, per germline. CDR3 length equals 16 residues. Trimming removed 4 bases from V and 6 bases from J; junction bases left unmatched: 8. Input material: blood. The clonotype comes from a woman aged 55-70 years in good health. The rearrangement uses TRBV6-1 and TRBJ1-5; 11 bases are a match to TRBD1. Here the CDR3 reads CASSGRDRGLSQPQHF. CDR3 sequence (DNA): TGTGCCAGCAGTGGCCGGGACAGGGGGTTAAGTCAGCCCCAGCATTTT.